These 5 T cell receptor beta chains share one sample of origin, sequenced in a study of CD8+ T cells in alopecia areata. The treatment is: oral pan-JAK inhibitor, 5-10 mg twice daily. Sequencing relied on a cDNA template that was reverse transcribed from extracted RNA. Libraries were prepared by immunoSEQ multiplex PCR; TCRdb keeps only in-frame clonotypes and omits some of them. Of about 190,000 clones listed, 60% are singletons. Sequenced material: CD4+ T cells sorted from blood, taken at week 4, from a patient treated with tofacitinib. The receptors originated from a human donor with alopecia areata.

The chain carries TRBV27 and TRBJ2-1, with TRBD1 matching 9 bases. J lost 7 bases, V lost 2 bases, and 6 bases had no gene match. This CDR3 has 15 amino acids. Looked up from germline, CDR1 is MNHEY and CDR2 is SMNVEV (reference sequence). CDR3 nucleotide sequence: TGTGCCAGCAGTTTAGCCGGGACAGGGAGTAATGAGCAGTTCTTC. Translation: CASSLAGTGSNEQFF.

The chain combines TRBV29-1 with TRBJ2-3, with 9 bases identical to TRBD2. The V and J ends lost 2 bases and 6 bases, in that order; junction bases with no gene match: 9. The germline gives CDR1 SQVTM, CDR2 ANQGSEA. The CDR3 loop spans 15 amino acids. The CDR3 sequence: CSVERLAGNSDTQYF. The CDR3 DNA reads as TGCAGCGTTGAAAGGCTAGCGGGAAATTCGGATACGCAGTATTTT.

The chain carries TRBV7-3 and TRBJ2-5; 7 positions agree with TRBD2. Germline V gives CDR1 SGHTA, CDR2 FQGTGA. With 1 base clipped from V and 4 bases from J, the junction kept 9 bases outside the gene matches. The CDR3 runs 16 residues. The CDR3 reads CASSLIGAGVSETQYF. The CDR3 bases are TGTGCCAGCAGCTTAATCGGCGCGGGAGTGTCAGAGACCCAGTACTTC.

V usage is TRBV29-1 and J usage is TRBJ1-1; D is perhaps TRBD1 (6 bases). V was shortened by 1 base and J by 3 bases, with 15 bases between the two germline ends. CDR1 and CDR2 (germline): SQVTM, ANQGSEA. This CDR3 spans 15 amino acids. This CDR3 is CSVEGGVRGDTEAFF. The CDR3 DNA reads as TGCAGCGTTGAAGGTGGAGTAAGGGGGGACACTGAAGCTTTCTTT. The complete variable domain, with remaining parts taken from reference TRBV29-1 and TRBJ1-1, reads SAVISQKPSRDICQRGTSLTIQCQVDSQVTMMFWYRQQPGQSLTLIATANQGSEATYESGFVIDKFPISRPNLTFSTLTVSNMSPEDSSIYLCSVEGGVRGDTEAFFGQGTRLTVV.

V gene TRBV4-2 combines with J gene TRBJ1-1; D may be TRBD1 (5 bases). The V end lost 4 bases, the J end lost 1 base, and 7 bases lay between the germline ends. Per the germline V gene, CDR1 is LGHNA and CDR2 is YNFKEQ. The CDR3 sequence is 13 residues long. CDR3 region: CASSPGQNTEAFF. CDR3 nucleotide sequence: TGTGCCAGCAGCCCAGGGCAGAACACTGAAGCTTTCTTT.